This TCR beta chain was captured in a study of response to subunit inactivated influenza vaccine. Regarding the study as a whole: Few new T cells, the authors suggested, are recruited by each seasonal influenza vaccination.

This clonotype was seen only a few times. No antigen is known for it. TCRdb recomputed calls from the RT-PCR reads with MiXCR, one row per CDR3 protein. The sample carries 550,000 to 650,000 distinct CDR3 sequences, approximately 12% recorded once. The sample was PBMCs from blood, taken on the day of vaccination. The receptor comes from a man aged 45-65 years who received an inactivated influenza vaccine.

CDR3 loop: CASSRRDRGQNEQFF. CDR3 nucleotides: TGTGCCAGCAGCCGCCGGGACAGGGGGCAGAATGAGCAGTTCTTC. The chain has TRBV12-3 or TRBV12-4 and TRBJ2-1; 12 bases map to TRBD1. Trimming cost V 6 bases and J 7 bases; bases outside gene matches: 7. CDR3 size: 15 residues.